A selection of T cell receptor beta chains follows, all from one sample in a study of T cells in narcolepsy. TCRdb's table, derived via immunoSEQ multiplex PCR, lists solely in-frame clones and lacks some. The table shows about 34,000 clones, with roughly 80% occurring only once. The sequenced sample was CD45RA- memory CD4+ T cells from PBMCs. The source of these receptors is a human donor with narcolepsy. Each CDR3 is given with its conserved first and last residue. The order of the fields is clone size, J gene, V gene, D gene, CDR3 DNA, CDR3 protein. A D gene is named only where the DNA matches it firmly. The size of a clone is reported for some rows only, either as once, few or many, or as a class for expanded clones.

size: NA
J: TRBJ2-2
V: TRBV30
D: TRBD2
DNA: TGTGCCTGGGCTCGACTAGCTCAGACCGGGGAGCTGTTTTTT
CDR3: CAWARLAQTGELFF

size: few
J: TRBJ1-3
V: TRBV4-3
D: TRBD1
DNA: TGCGCCAGCAGCCAAGGACAGGGCCCTGGAAACACCATATATTTT
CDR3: CASSQGQGPGNTIYF

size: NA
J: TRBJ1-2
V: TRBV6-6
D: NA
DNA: TGTGCCAGCAGTTACCCTCAGAATCAGGGGACACACACCTTC
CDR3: CASSYPQNQGTHTF

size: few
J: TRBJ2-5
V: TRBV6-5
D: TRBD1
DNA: TGTGCCAGCAGTCGACAGGGTCAAGAGACCCAGTACTTC
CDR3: CASSRQGQETQYF

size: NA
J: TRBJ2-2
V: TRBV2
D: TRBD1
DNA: TGTGCCAGCAGATCACAGGGGGCGGCCGGGGAGCTGTTTTTT
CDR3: CASRSQGAAGELFF

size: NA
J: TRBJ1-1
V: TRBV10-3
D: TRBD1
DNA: TGTGCCATCGCGACAGGGGATACTGAAGCTTTCTTT
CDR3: CAIATGDTEAFF

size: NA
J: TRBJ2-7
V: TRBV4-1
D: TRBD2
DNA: TGCGCCAGCAGCCAAGTTGGGGGGGAGTTCTCCTACGAGCAGTACTTC
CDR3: CASSQVGGEFSYEQYF

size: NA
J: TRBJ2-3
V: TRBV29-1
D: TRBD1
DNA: TGCAGCGCCTGGTCCCTAAGGGACAGGGCAGCAGGTACGCAGTATTTT
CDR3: CSAWSLRDRAAGTQYF

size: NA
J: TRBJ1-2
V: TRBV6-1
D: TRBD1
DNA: TGTGCCAGCAGTGAACAGGGGGACGGGGGCTACACCTTC
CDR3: CASSEQGDGGYTF

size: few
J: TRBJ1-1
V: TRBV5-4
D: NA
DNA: TGTGCCAGCAGGTGGGACTTCCAGGCGGTGGACGCTTTCTTT
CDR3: CASRWDFQAVDAFF

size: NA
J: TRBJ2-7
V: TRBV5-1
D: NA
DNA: TGCGCCAGCAGGCCTGGACGGGGGAGCTCCTACGAGCAGTACTTC
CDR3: CASRPGRGSSYEQYF

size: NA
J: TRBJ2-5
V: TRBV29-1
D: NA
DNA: TGCAGCGCGGGGGCCGGTCAGTACCAAGAGACCCAGTACTTC
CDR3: CSAGAGQYQETQYF

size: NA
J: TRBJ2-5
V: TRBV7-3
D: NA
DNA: TGTGCCAGCAGCCTGGGACATCGAGAGACCCAGTACTTC
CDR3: CASSLGHRETQYF

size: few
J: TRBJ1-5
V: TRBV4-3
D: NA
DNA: TGCGCCAGCAGCCAAGTTCACGGGGGACTATTGGGCAATCAGCCCCAGCATTTT
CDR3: CASSQVHGGLLGNQPQHF

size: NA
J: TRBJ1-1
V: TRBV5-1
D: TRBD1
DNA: TGCGCCAGCAGCTTGCACAGGGGATTTGACACTGAAGCTTTCTTT
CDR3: CASSLHRGFDTEAFF

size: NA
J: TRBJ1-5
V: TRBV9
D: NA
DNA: TGTGCCAGCAGCCCAGGGAGGGATAGCAATCAGCCCCAGCATTTT
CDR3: CASSPGRDSNQPQHF

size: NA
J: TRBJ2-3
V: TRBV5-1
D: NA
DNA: TGCGCCAGCAGCTATCGACAGGTCACAGATACGCAGTATTTT
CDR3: CASSYRQVTDTQYF

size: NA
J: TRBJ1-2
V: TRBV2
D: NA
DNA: TGTGCCAGCAGTCCGGCCTCCCAGCCCCGACGTGGCTACACCTTC
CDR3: CASSPASQPRRGYTF

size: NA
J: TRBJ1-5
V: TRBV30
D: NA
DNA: TGTGCCTGGAGTGTACGTCCCCAGCCCCAGCATTTT
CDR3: CAWSVRPQPQHF

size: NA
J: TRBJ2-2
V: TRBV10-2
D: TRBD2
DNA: TGCGCCCGCGTAGATCCAGCGGGGGGGGGAACCGGGGAGCTGTTTTTT
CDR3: CARVDPAGGGTGELFF

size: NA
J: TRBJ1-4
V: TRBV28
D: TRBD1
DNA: TGTGCCGTTTACTCCGGGACAGGGTATGAAAAACTGTTTTTT
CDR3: CAVYSGTGYEKLFF

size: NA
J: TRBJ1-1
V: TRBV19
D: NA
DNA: TGTGCCAGTAGTCCGGGCCCCCGGGGAGCTTTCTTT
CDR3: CASSPGPRGAFF

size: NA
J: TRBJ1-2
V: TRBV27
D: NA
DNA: TGTGCCAGCAGTTCGAGACAGGCCCTTAACTATGGCTACACCTTC
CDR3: CASSSRQALNYGYTF

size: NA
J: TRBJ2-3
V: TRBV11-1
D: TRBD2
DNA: TGTGCCAGCAGCCCCGGACTAGCGGGGGGGTTCCCAGATACGCAGTATTTT
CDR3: CASSPGLAGGFPDTQYF

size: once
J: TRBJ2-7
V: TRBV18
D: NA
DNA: TGTGCCAGCTTTCAGGGGGGAGGCTACGAGCAGTACTTC
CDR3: CASFQGGGYEQYF

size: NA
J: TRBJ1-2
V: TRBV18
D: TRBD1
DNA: TGTGCCAGCTCACCACGGGCGGAGACAGGGTCCCATGGCTACACCTTC
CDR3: CASSPRAETGSHGYTF

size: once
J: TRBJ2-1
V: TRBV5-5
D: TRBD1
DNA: TGTGCCAGCAGCTTGGAGGGACAGGGTTTGTTGCAGTTCTTC
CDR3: CASSLEGQGLLQFF

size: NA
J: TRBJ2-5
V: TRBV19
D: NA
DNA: TGTGCCAGTAGTGATAGCCGCCTGAGGTCAGAGGGGACCCAGTACTTC
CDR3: CASSDSRLRSEGTQYF

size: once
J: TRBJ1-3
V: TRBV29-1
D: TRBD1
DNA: TGCAGCACCCAGACAGGGTCTGGAAACACCATATATTTT
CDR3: CSTQTGSGNTIYF

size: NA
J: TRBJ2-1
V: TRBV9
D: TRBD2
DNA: TGTGCCAGCAGCGTAGGCGGGACTAGCGGATACAATGAGCAGTTCTTC
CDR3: CASSVGGTSGYNEQFF

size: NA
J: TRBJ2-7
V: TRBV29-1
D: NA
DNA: TGCAGCGTTGCTTCCGGGGATTACGAGCAGTACTTC
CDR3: CSVASGDYEQYF

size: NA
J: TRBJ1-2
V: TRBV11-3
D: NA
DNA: TGTGCCAGCAGCTTAACCAGGACTGACTATGGCTACACCTTC
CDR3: CASSLTRTDYGYTF

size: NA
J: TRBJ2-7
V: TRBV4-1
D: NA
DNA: TGCGCCAGCAGCCAAGAGCCCTCCTACGAGCAGTACTTC
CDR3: CASSQEPSYEQYF

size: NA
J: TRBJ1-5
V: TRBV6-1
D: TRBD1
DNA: TGTGCCAGCAGGCCGACAGGGGGTAATCAGCCCCAGCATTTT
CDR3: CASRPTGGNQPQHF

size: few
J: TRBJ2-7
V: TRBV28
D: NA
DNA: TGTGCCAGCAGTTTAACCGGGCGGGAGCAGTACTTC
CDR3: CASSLTGREQYF

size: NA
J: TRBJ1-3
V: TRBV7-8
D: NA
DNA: TGTGCCAGCAGCTTAGGCCGGTTCTCTGGAAACACCATATATTTT
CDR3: CASSLGRFSGNTIYF

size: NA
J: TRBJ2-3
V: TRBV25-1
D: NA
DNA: TGTGCCAGCGGGATCGGAGGTTTAGATACGCAGTATTTT
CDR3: CASGIGGLDTQYF

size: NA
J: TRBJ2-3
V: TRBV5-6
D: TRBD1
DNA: TGTGCCAGCACCCCGGGACAGGGGCCAGATACGCAGTATTTT
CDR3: CASTPGQGPDTQYF

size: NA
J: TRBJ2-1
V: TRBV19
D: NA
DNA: TGTGCCAGTAGTATAGAAGATAGCTCCTACAATGAGCAGTTCTTC
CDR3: CASSIEDSSYNEQFF

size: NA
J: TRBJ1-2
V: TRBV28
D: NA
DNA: TGTGCCATTGAAGGGGGATACTATGGCTACACCTTC
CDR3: CAIEGGYYGYTF

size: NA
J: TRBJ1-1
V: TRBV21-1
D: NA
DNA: TGTGCCAGCAGCATCTCCGGGACAGCGAACACTGAAGCTTTCTTT
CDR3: CASSISGTANTEAFF

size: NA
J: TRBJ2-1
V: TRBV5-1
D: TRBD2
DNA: TGCGCCAGCAGCCGGACTAGCGGGACTAACAATGAGCAGTTCTTC
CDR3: CASSRTSGTNNEQFF

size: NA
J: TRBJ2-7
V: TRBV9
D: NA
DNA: TGTGCCAGCAGCGAGCGTGGTGGACAGAGGGCTTACGAGCAGTACTTC
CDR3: CASSERGGQRAYEQYF